This TCR beta chain was identified in a study of blood T cell repertoires in COVID-19. In the study overall: COVID-19 samples, acute and convalescent, were from the United States, Italy and Spain.

Original data processing: Using reference gene primer amplification, nucleated cell counts were estimated. Using immunoSEQ multiplex PCR, the repertoire was profiled, and TCRdb retains in-frame clones only, with some absent. V, J and clone size were drawn from that table, and D and trimming were deduced from the DNA. The sample yields a few hundred thousand clones, 80% to 90% seen once. Germline V gene sequence: CDR1 MDHEN, CDR2 SYDVKM. The V end lost 3 bases, the J end lost 4 bases, and 10 bases lay between the germline ends. CDR3 size: 14 residues. The sample comprised PBMCs or T cells enriched from blood (not recorded which). J is TRBJ1-3 and V is TRBV28; a weak D match, TRBD1 (6 bases). This receptor was taken from an older woman who had recovered from COVID-19. In DNA, the CDR3 is TGTGCCAGCAGTTTCGCAGACAGGGGAAACACCATATATTTT. Translation: CASSFADRGNTIYF.